The 27 T cell receptor beta chains listed next were all sequenced from one sample in a study of T cell changes during pregnancy in multiple sclerosis. TCRdb's table, derived via immunoSEQ multiplex PCR, lists solely in-frame clones and lacks some. The sample yields 25,000 to 35,000 clones, roughly 90% seen once. The source was CD4+ T cells from peripheral blood mononuclear cells, collected in the second trimester of pregnancy. The receptors come from a female donor in good health, enrolled as a control in a pregnancy study.

J is TRBJ2-5 and V is TRBV5-4; TRBD2 matches 7 bases. Losses at the gene ends were 0 bases for V and 5 bases for J; bases not matched to a gene: 4. CDR3 length equals 14 residues. The germline V gene has CDR1 SGHNT and CDR2 YYREEE (reference sequence). The CDR3, as DNA: TGTGCCAGCAGCTTGGTGGGGGAGGGGGAGACCCAGTACTTC. As protein: CASSLVGEGETQYF.

This chain links TRBV11-2 with TRBJ1-2; D possibly corresponds to TRBD1 (6 bases). Per germline, CDR1 SGHAT and CDR2 FQNNGV. V was pared by 5 bases and J by 2 bases, with 9 bases between. This CDR3 has 13 residues. The CDR3 DNA follows: TGTGCCAGCAGCGCGCAGGGGAACTATGGCTACACCTTC. This gives the protein CASSAQGNYGYTF.

The genes are TRBV19 and TRBJ1-2; no firm D call. The CDR3 spans 13 residues. The V end was cut by 4 bases, the J end by 0 bases, with 6 bases between. The germline V gene encodes CDR1 LNHDA and CDR2 SQIVND (reference sequence). For the CDR3, the DNA is TGTGCCAGTAGTAAACAGTCTAACTATGGCTACACCTTC. It is translated as CASSKQSNYGYTF.

This clone occurred once. This chain joins TRBV6-5 and TRBJ2-1; 9 positions match TRBD1. From germline, CDR1 is MNHEY and CDR2 SVGAGI. The CDR3 runs to 15 residues. V lost 0 bases and J lost 7; bases outside the gene matches: 4. The CDR3 DNA reads TGTGCCAGCAGTTACTCGGAAGGACAGGGGAATGAGCAGTTCTTC. Its protein product is CASSYSEGQGNEQFF.

This rearrangement joins TRBV5-5 to TRBJ2-2, with a possible D match to TRBD2 (6 bases). CDR1 is SGHKS, CDR2 YYEKEE, per germline (reference sequence). This CDR3 spans 16 amino acids. Trimming stripped 1 base from V and 0 bases from J, with 10 bases between. This CDR3 is CASSLYGGTNTGELFF. CDR3 nucleotide sequence: TGTGCCAGCAGCTTGTACGGCGGGACGAACACCGGGGAGCTGTTTTTT.

This chain joins TRBV27 and TRBJ2-6; D possibly corresponds to TRBD2 (6 bases). Germline loops: CDR1 MNHEY, CDR2 SMNVEV (reference sequence). Trimming took off 7 bases at V and 0 bases at J, with 16 bases between the two ends. The CDR3 contains 17 residues. The CDR3 sequence: CASTREALRSGANVLTF. DNA for the CDR3: TGTGCCAGCACTAGGGAGGCCCTCCGCTCTGGGGCCAACGTCCTGACTTTC.

The chain couples TRBV5-4 to TRBJ2-7; 9 bases align to TRBD2. There are 15 residues in the CDR3. CDR1 and CDR2 (germline): SGHNT, YYREEE (reference sequence). Trimming at V came to 0 bases and at J to 2 bases, leaving 3 bases not matched to a gene. The CDR3 DNA sequence: TGTGCCAGCAGCTTGGATCCTAGCGGGGCCTACGAGCAGTACTTC. It specifies CASSLDPSGAYEQYF.

The gene calls are TRBV18 and TRBJ1-4, with D possibly TRBD1 on 5 matching bases. This CDR3 region has 16 residues. Germline CDR1 and CDR2: KGHSH and LQKENI. Deletions cut 0 bases from V and 8 bases from J, with 16 bases between. Written as DNA, the CDR3 is TGTGCCAGCTCACCACCGTCGCAGGGAATAGGAGAAAAACTGTTTTTT. Translation gives CASSPPSQGIGEKLFF.

This chain connects TRBV5-1 to TRBJ2-2, with 15 positions matching TRBD2. Germline loops: CDR1 SGHRS, CDR2 YFSETQ. V shed 2 bases and J 7 bases; nucleotides not matched to a gene: 6. The length of the CDR3 is 17 residues. The chain's CDR3 is CASSFGLAGGVGGELFF. The CDR3 region has the DNA TGCGCCAGCAGCTTCGGACTAGCGGGAGGGGTTGGCGGGGAGCTGTTTTTT.

This clone was found a few times. This sequence joins TRBV7-9 and TRBJ2-7; 8 nucleotides line up with TRBD1. Germline trimming cut 5 bases from V and 5 bases from J; bases unmatched to any gene: 2. The V gene's germline CDR1 is SEHNR and CDR2 FQNEAQ (reference sequence). The CDR3 is 12 residues long. In DNA form, the CDR3 reads TGTGCCAGCAGCCAGACAGGGGACGAGCAGTACTTC. Its translation is CASSQTGDEQYF.

This chain links TRBV5-6 with TRBJ2-3; 9 nucleotides agree with TRBD2. The V gene end was trimmed by 2 bases and the J gene end by 5 bases; junction bases not matched to a gene: 6. The CDR3 runs to 15 residues. CDR1 and CDR2 from the germline V gene are SGHDT and YYEEEE. The CDR3 coding sequence is TGTGCCAGCAGCTTCGCGGGGGGGCCAGAAGATACGCAGTATTTT. Translating gives CASSFAGGPEDTQYF.

This sequence joins TRBV7-6 and TRBJ2-7, with TRBD1 as a possible D gene (6 bases). Germline CDR1 is SGHVS and CDR2 is FNYEAQ. The germline V and J ends were trimmed by 7 bases and 0 bases, with 13 bases remaining between them. The CDR3 has 14 residues. The CDR3 DNA is TGTGCCAGCACCCCGGGACATTCCTCCTACGAGCAGTACTTC. It codes for CASTPGHSSYEQYF.

The chain couples TRBV6-6 to TRBJ2-1, with 8 bases that match TRBD2. There are 15 residues in the CDR3. The junction had 12 bases not matched to a gene; V was cut back by 7 bases and J by 7 bases. Per germline, CDR1 MNHNY and CDR2 SVGAGI (reference sequence). CDR3 residues: CASNPLGGGPNEQFF. CDR3 in DNA: TGTGCCAGCAACCCCCTTGGCGGGGGGCCTAATGAGCAGTTCTTC.

CDR3 sequence reads: CASSGSGYNEQFF. The DNA of the CDR3 is TGCGCCAGCAGCGGGAGTGGATACAATGAGCAGTTCTTC. This chain uses TRBV5-1 with TRBJ2-1, with D possibly matching TRBD2 (5 bases). V dropped 4 bases and J dropped 4 bases, with 9 bases sitting between them. Looked up from germline, CDR1 is SGHRS and CDR2 is YFSETQ. The CDR3 contains 13 residues.

The V and J genes are TRBV18 and TRBJ1-2, with D possibly matching TRBD1 (6 bases). Trimming removed 1 base from V and 4 bases from J, with 13 bases in between. This CDR3 is 15 amino acids long. CDR1 is KGHSH and CDR2 is LQKENI in the germline V gene. The CDR3 loop is CASSPQGVTAYGYTF. The CDR3 DNA is TGTGCCAGCTCACCACAGGGGGTGACAGCCTATGGCTACACCTTC.

This clone appeared a single time. The chain uses TRBV7-2 and TRBJ2-7; TRBD1 might be the D (5 bases). Germline V gene sequence: CDR1 SGHTA, CDR2 FQGNSA. Deletions cut 1 base from V and 2 bases from J, with 15 bases between. CDR3 length: 16 residues. The CDR3 reads CASSLGQGIGTYEQYF. The CDR3 DNA follows: TGTGCCAGCAGCTTAGGTCAGGGAATCGGAACCTACGAGCAGTACTTC.

CDR3 DNA: TGTGCCTGTAAACTTGTCGAGACAGTCTTTTCCTACGAGCAGTACTTC. Residues: CACKLVETVFSYEQYF. The chain carries TRBV30 and TRBJ2-7; a possible D gene is TRBD1 (5 bases). There are 16 residues in the CDR3. The V end lost 6 bases, the J end lost 1 base, and 22 bases lay between the germline ends. In germline, CDR1 is GTSNPN, CDR2 SVGIG (reference sequence).

This chain connects TRBV19 to TRBJ2-4, with no clear D. This CDR3 is built from 15 residues. Germline assignment: CDR1 LNHDA and CDR2 SQIVND (reference sequence). V gave up 3 bases and J gave up 0 bases, with 9 bases separating them. CDR3 sequence reads: CASSMLGVAKNIQYF. CDR3 bases: TGTGCCAGTAGTATGTTAGGAGTAGCCAAAAACATTCAGTACTTC.

The chain joins TRBV9 to TRBJ1-2, with 11 bases identical to TRBD1. Germline trimming cut 0 bases from V and 4 bases from J; bases unmatched to any gene: 8. The CDR3 has 17 amino acids. Germline loops: CDR1 SGDLS, CDR2 YYNGEE. CDR3 bases: TGTGCCAGCAGCGTAGGGACAGGGGGCGCGGATTCCTATGGCTACACCTTC. Protein: CASSVGTGGADSYGYTF.

The chain employs TRBV23-1 and TRBJ2-7; TRBD2 matches at 7 bases. TRBV23-1 is recorded as an ORF, its role being uncertain. The V segment lost 0 bases and the J segment 3 bases; nucleotides outside the gene matches: 11. CDR3 length: 17 amino acids. The CDR3 region has the DNA TGCGCCAGCAGTCAATCGGGGGGGTGGGGCGCTAACTACGAGCAGTACTTC. This codes for CASSQSGGWGANYEQYF.

This chain uses TRBV7-2 with TRBJ2-7, with D tentatively TRBD2 (6 bases). This CDR3 comprises 14 residues. Germline V gene lookup returns CDR1 SGHTA and CDR2 FQGNSA. V was cut by 5 bases and J by 1 base, with 12 bases left in between. The CDR3 nucleotides read TGTGCCAGCAGCACCTCGGCGGGGTCCTACGAGCAGTACTTC. It specifies CASSTSAGSYEQYF.

This sequence joins TRBV5-3 and TRBJ1-4, with D possibly being TRBD1 (5 bases). TRBV5-3 is an ORF, and what it does is uncertain. The CDR3 is made up of 19 amino acids. Deletions cut 0 bases from V and 0 bases from J, with 18 bases between. The CDR3 nucleotides read TGTGCCAGAAGCTTGGGGGCCGGCAGGGCCCGTGCAACTAATGAAAAACTGTTTTTT. Residues: CARSLGAGRARATNEKLFF.

J is TRBJ2-5 and V is TRBV7-8; no firm D call. V was shortened by 5 bases and J by 1 base, with 8 bases between the two germline ends. The germline gives CDR1 SGHVS, CDR2 FQNEAQ. The CDR3 runs to 13 residues. For the CDR3, the DNA is TGTGCCAGCAGCAGTCAGATCCAAGAGACCCAGTACTTC. Amino acids: CASSSQIQETQYF.

The chain carries TRBV6-5 and TRBJ2-7; 10 bases agree with TRBD1. CDR3 size: 15 residues. In germline, CDR1 is MNHEY, CDR2 SVGAGI. Trimming removed 5 bases from V and 4 bases from J; junction bases left unmatched: 8. The CDR3, as DNA: TGTGCCAGCAGTGGCGCGGGACAGGGGTCGTACGAGCAGTACTTC. Its protein product is CASSGAGQGSYEQYF.

The CDR3 sequence is CASNQVDRAGGETQYF. The DNA for the CDR3 is TGTGCCAGCAACCAAGTAGACAGGGCTGGGGGAGAGACCCAGTACTTC. The V call is TRBV5-6, the J call TRBJ2-5; 7 positions match TRBD1. V shed 6 bases, J shed 4 bases, and the junction held 15 bases outside the gene matches. Germline CDR1 reads SGHDT; CDR2 reads YYEEEE. This CDR3 region has 16 residues.

The J gene is TRBJ2-3, the V gene TRBV19; TRBD2 aligns across 9 bases. The CDR3 runs to 13 residues. Germline CDR1 reads LNHDA; CDR2 reads SQIVND (reference sequence). V lost 8 bases and J lost 3; bases outside the gene matches: 3. The CDR3 region is CASSSGMTDTQYF. In nucleotides, the CDR3 is TGTGCCAGTTCTAGCGGGATGACAGATACGCAGTATTTT.

V gene TRBV9 combines with J gene TRBJ2-5, with 10 positions matching TRBD1. V gave up 3 bases and J gave up 4 bases; unmatched junction bases: 6. The CDR3 consists of 15 residues. The V gene's germline CDR1 is SGDLS and CDR2 YYNGEE. The CDR3 DNA reads as TGTGCCAGCAGCGGGGGACAGGGGTGGGCAGAGACCCAGTACTTC. Amino acids: CASSGGQGWAETQYF.